The T cell receptor beta chain described here comes from a study of cytomegalovirus exposure and HLA in healthy donors. The wider study: Tens of millions of unique TCRs from HLA-typed donors were held in an early release of data.

The CDR3 spans 18 residues. Per germline, CDR1 MDHEN and CDR2 SYDVKM. V lost 5 bases, J lost 2 bases, and 22 bases lay in between. This clone was recorded a few times. The PCR was carried out with 60 Vbeta primers and 13 Jbeta primers. Clones were read by immunoSEQ multiplex PCR, and TCRdb kept only the in-frame ones, dropping some. The data hold 85,000 to 100,000 clones, with about nine tenths observed a single time. Healthy bone marrow donors made up the cohort. This sequence originates from a man aged 25 to 40 in good health and CMV-seropositive. The chain joins TRBV28 to TRBJ2-1; D gene uncertain. Material for sequencing was PBMCs. This chain's CDR3 is CASSPSSNRVPTYNEQFF. CDR3 coding DNA: TGTGCCAGCAGTCCAAGTTCCAACCGGGTCCCGACCTACAATGAGCAGTTCTTC.